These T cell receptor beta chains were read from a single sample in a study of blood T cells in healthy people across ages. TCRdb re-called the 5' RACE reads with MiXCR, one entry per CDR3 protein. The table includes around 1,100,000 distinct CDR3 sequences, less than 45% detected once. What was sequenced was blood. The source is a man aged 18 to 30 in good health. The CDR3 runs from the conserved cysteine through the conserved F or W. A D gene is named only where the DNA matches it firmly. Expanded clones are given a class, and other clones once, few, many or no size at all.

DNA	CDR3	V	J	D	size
TGTGCCAGCAGCTTTCAGTTTACCACAGATACGCAGTATTTT	CASSFQFTTDTQYF	TRBV7-9	TRBJ2-3	-	-
TGCAGTGTTCGAGCAGGGTCATATGGCTACACCTTC	CSVRAGSYGYTF	TRBV20-1	TRBJ1-2	-	-
TGTGCCAGCAGTGACAGACTGTACTACGAGCAGTACTTC	CASSDRLYYEQYF	TRBV6-2/TRBV6-3	TRBJ2-7	-	few
TGCGCCAGCAGCCTTGGCCTGGGGGGGTTCGACACTGAAGCTTTCTTT	CASSLGLGGFDTEAFF	TRBV4-3	TRBJ1-1	-	-
TGCAGTATCCCGGCAGCGGGGAGAGAGACCCAGTTCTTC	CSIPAAGRETQFF	TRBV20-1	TRBJ2-1	TRBD2	-
TGTGCCAGCAGCTCTTTGCCCGATTCTAACTATGGCTACACCTTC	CASSSLPDSNYGYTF	TRBV7-6	TRBJ1-2	-	-
TGCGCCAGCAGCCCCGGAGGGCCCCTGTTAGAGACCCAGTACTTC	CASSPGGPLLETQYF	TRBV5-1	TRBJ2-5	-	few
TGTGCCAGCAGTTACCCCTCGATGAGGATTGACACTGAAGCTTTCTTT	CASSYPSMRIDTEAFF	TRBV6-6	TRBJ1-1	-	-
TGCGCCAGCAGCCAAGATTCACCCGGTTTTGAAACAGATACGCAGTATTTT	CASSQDSPGFETDTQYF	TRBV4-3	TRBJ2-3	-	few
TGCAGTCAAAGGAGGGAGAATCAGCCCCAGCATTTT	CSQRRENQPQHF	TRBV20-1	TRBJ1-5	-	-
TGTGCCAGCAGAGCTCGGGACGGTCGCTACACCTTC	CASRARDGRYTF	TRBV7-9	TRBJ1-2	-	-
TGTGCCAGCGGCAGACAGGGGAGGGAAAAACTGTTTTTT	CASGRQGREKLFF	TRBV7-2	TRBJ1-4	TRBD1	-
TGTGCCAGCAGCGATACAGGACTAGCAACTAATGAAAAACTGTTTTTT	CASSDTGLATNEKLFF	TRBV2	TRBJ1-4	-	-
TGTGCCAGCAGTTACCGTGGCGGGGCAGGGGCTCCGAAAAATCAGCCCCAGCATTTT	CASSYRGGAGAPKNQPQHF	TRBV6-2/TRBV6-3	TRBJ1-5	-	-
TGTGCCAGCAGCCTGATGAGTTCACCCCTCCACTTT	CASSLMSSPLHF	TRBV12-3/TRBV12-4	TRBJ1-6	-	few
TGCAGTGCTAGTCTAACCTTCCCCGGTCAATGGGGGGAGAATGAGCAGTACTTC	CSASLTFPGQWGENEQYF	TRBV20-1	TRBJ2-5	-	few
TGCGCCAGCAGCCAAGATGGAGCAGGGCAGAACACTGAAGCTTTCTTT	CASSQDGAGQNTEAFF	TRBV4-3	TRBJ1-1	-	-
TGTGCCAGCAGCCAAGCAGGATTTTCCCGGGGGGGCGGTTACAATGAGCAGTACTTC	CASSQAGFSRGGGYNEQYF	TRBV4-2	TRBJ2-4	TRBD2	-
TGTGCCAGCAGTGAAGCTTATGCGCCCACCGGGGAGCTGTTTTTT	CASSEAYAPTGELFF	TRBV6-1	TRBJ2-2	-	-
TGTGCCAGCAGCTTGCGCAGGACTAGATTCTCAGATACGCAGTATTTT	CASSLRRTRFSDTQYF	TRBV7-2	TRBJ2-3	TRBD2	many
TGTGCCAGCAGCCTAACTAGCGGGAACTACGAGCAGTACTTC	CASSLTSGNYEQYF	TRBV7-9	TRBJ2-7	TRBD2	-
TGCGCCGGTCGGGGGATGGGCCCTCAGGAGTATACGCAGTATTTT	CAGRGMGPQEYTQYF	TRBV5-1	TRBJ2-3	-	-
TGTGCCAGCAGGAAGACAGGAGATTTAGCCAAAAACATTCAGTACTTC	CASRKTGDLAKNIQYF	TRBV12-3/TRBV12-4	TRBJ2-4	-	few
TGTGCCAGCAGTCGGACATCGCGGCCCCTCAACACCGACTATGGCTACACCTTC	CASSRTSRPLNTDYGYTF	TRBV12-3/TRBV12-4	TRBJ1-2	-	few
TGTGCCAGCAGTCCCACGACAGGGTTCACAGATACGCAGTATTTT	CASSPTTGFTDTQYF	TRBV6-2/TRBV6-3	TRBJ2-3	TRBD1	few
TGTGCCAGCAGTTACAGAACTAGCGGCGACGAGCAGTACTTC	CASSYRTSGDEQYF	TRBV6-5	TRBJ2-7	TRBD2	-
TGTGCCAGCAGCTTATTTGGAAGAGGTGGGGCCCAAGAGACCCAGTACTTC	CASSLFGRGGAQETQYF	TRBV7-2	TRBJ2-5	-	-
TGTGCCAGCAGTCCGAGGAGGGATGAGCAGTACTTC	CASSPRRDEQYF	TRBV7-2	TRBJ2-7	-	-
TGCGCCAGCAGCCAAGATTGGGGGTTAACCTACAATGAGCAGTTCTTC	CASSQDWGLTYNEQFF	TRBV4-1	TRBJ2-1	-	many
TGCGCCAGCAGCGGTGGCGGAAGTCACACTGAAGCTTTCTTT	CASSGGGSHTEAFF	TRBV5-1	TRBJ1-1	-	-
TGCAGTGCTACCGGGACAGGGTTCTACAATGAGCAGTTCTTC	CSATGTGFYNEQFF	TRBV20-1	TRBJ2-1	TRBD1	once
TGTGCCATCAGCCCTCTAAGCGGGGTATACGAGCAGTACTTC	CAISPLSGVYEQYF	TRBV10-3	TRBJ2-7	TRBD2	few
TGTGCCAGCAGCCGCACCTCGACAGGGACCGGAAACACCATATATTTT	CASSRTSTGTGNTIYF	TRBV7-8	TRBJ1-3	TRBD1	-
TGTGCCAGCAGTTTGGCGAGATCCCCAGATACGCAGTATTTT	CASSLARSPDTQYF	TRBV12-3/TRBV12-4	TRBJ2-3	-	-
TGTGCCAGCACGGCGGGGACCTTCTACGAGCAGTACTTC	CASTAGTFYEQYF	TRBV6-2/TRBV6-3	TRBJ2-7	-	-
TGTGCCAGCGGATCTGGGTTTGGCTATGGCTACACCTTC	CASGSGFGYGYTF	TRBV11-2	TRBJ1-2	-	-
TGCGCCAGCAGCACCTCCACAACAGGGTTTGTGGAAAAACTGTTTTTT	CASSTSTTGFVEKLFF	TRBV5-1	TRBJ1-4	-	-
TGTGCCAGCAGTTACCTTCGGTCGGACAATGAGCAGTTCTTC	CASSYLRSDNEQFF	TRBV6-7	TRBJ2-1	-	-
TGTGCCAGCTCACCAAATGGAGGGACGAACACCGGGGAGCTGTTTTTT	CASSPNGGTNTGELFF	TRBV18	TRBJ2-2	-	-
TGTGCCAGCAGTACCGCCGGGCCTAATGCTAACTACGAGCAGTACTTC	CASSTAGPNANYEQYF	TRBV6-6	TRBJ2-7	-	few
TGCAGCGTCAAGGACAGGCGTAATGAAAAACTGTTTTTT	CSVKDRRNEKLFF	TRBV29-1	TRBJ1-4	TRBD1	-
TGTGCCAGCAGCTCAATAATAGGGACCGCCAACAATGAGCAGTACTTC	CASSSIIGTANNEQYF	TRBV11-3	TRBJ2-5	-	-